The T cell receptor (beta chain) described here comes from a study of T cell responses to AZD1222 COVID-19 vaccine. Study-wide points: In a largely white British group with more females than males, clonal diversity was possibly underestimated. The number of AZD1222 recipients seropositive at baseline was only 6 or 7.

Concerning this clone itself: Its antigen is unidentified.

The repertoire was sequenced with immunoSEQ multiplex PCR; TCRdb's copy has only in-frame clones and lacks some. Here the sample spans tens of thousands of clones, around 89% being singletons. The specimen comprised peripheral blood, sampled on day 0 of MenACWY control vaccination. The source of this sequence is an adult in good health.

Written as DNA, the CDR3 is TGTGCCAGCAGCTTATGGGGGCAGAGCACAGATACGCAGTATTTT. Its translation: CASSLWGQSTDTQYF. The V gene is TRBV5-5, the J gene TRBJ2-3, with D possibly matching TRBD1 (6 bases). The CDR3 length is 15 residues. Trimming took off 2 bases at V and 0 bases at J, with 10 bases between the two ends. From germline, CDR1 is SGHKS and CDR2 YYEKEE (reference sequence). Variable domain in full (rest from reference TRBV5-5 and TRBJ2-3): DAGVTQSPTHLIKTRGQQVTLRCSPISGHKSVSWYQQVLGQGPQFIFQYYEKEERGRGNFPDRFSARQFPNYSSELNVNALLLGDSALYLCASSLWGQSTDTQYFGPGTRLTVL.